This record covers a single T cell receptor (beta chain). Antigen unknown. This CDR3 spans 13 amino acids. J lost 3 bases, V lost 5 bases, and 0 bases had no gene match. CDR1 SGHAT and CDR2 FQNNGV come from the germline V gene. The sample originates from a study of vaccination effects on CD4 cells after COVID-19. Study as a whole: Samples from a couple of convalescent patients were given 16 days and one week before vaccination. General observations from the study: Clones arising from infection and from vaccination showed marked clonal contraction late after vaccination.

Expansion with viral peptide pools was applied to antigen-specific CD4+ T cells by the ViraFEST assay prior to sequencing. Following culture for about 11 days, CD4+ T cells were isolated. The person's infection with SARS-CoV-2, confirmed by PCR, took place between March and December 2020. Half-medium exchanges with IL-2 medium took place on days 3 and 7. TCRdb's copy holds only in-frame clones and misses some; the assay was immunoSEQ multiplex PCR. The table has under 35,000 clones, more than 60% seen once. This TCR was recovered from a human donor who had a prior SARS-CoV-2 infection. Specimen: CD4+ T cells from PBMCs cultured with a peptide pool, collected before COVID-19 vaccination. The rearrangement uses TRBV11-2 and TRBJ2-5; 10 nucleotides align to TRBD2. The CDR3 protein is CASSGLAEETQYF. The CDR3 bases are TGTGCCAGCAGCGGACTAGCGGAAGAGACCCAGTACTTC.